These 30 T cell receptor beta chains were sequenced from one sample in a study of patients and donors after allogeneic stem cell transplantation. TCRdb re-called the RT-PCR reads through MiXCR, storing one row per CDR3 protein. Of 200,000 to 250,000 distinct CDR3 sequences listed, 13% to 15% are singletons. The sequenced sample was blood, either unsorted or a sorted T cell fraction (not recorded which). The receptors were sampled from a human donor who was either an allogeneic HSCT recipient or a stem cell or donor lymphocyte infusion donor (not recorded which). It is not recorded whose cells these are; they may come from a transplant donor.

This clonotype was detected a few times. CDR3 in DNA: TGCGCCAGCAGCTTGAGTACGGTACAAGAGACCCAGTACTTC. Protein sequence: CASSLSTVQETQYF. The J gene is TRBJ2-5, the V gene TRBV5-1; D gene unclear. The CDR3 is made up of 14 amino acids. Deletions cut 1 base from V and 2 bases from J, with 9 bases between. The V gene's germline CDR1 is SGHRS and CDR2 YFSETQ.

V gene TRBV7-8 combines with J gene TRBJ2-2, with D possibly matching TRBD2 (6 bases). Germline loops: CDR1 SGHVS, CDR2 FQNEAQ. The CDR3 contains 19 residues. V was trimmed by 1 base and J by 4 bases, leaving 22 bases between them. As DNA, the CDR3 is TGTGCCAGCAGCTTAGGGGGGACGGGGGAACTCCTGGGCACCGGGGAGCTGTTTTTT. It yields the protein CASSLGGTGELLGTGELFF.

There are many counts of this clonotype. This chain links TRBV5-1 with TRBJ2-6, with D perhaps matching TRBD1 (5 bases). The ends were cut back, 5 bases at V and 4 bases at J, with 10 bases in the middle. Germline assignment: CDR1 SGHRS and CDR2 YFSETQ. This CDR3 comprises 14 residues. The CDR3 protein is CASRFGAGANVLTF. DNA for the CDR3: TGCGCCAGCAGGTTTGGGGCGGGGGCCAACGTCCTGACTTTC.

This chain connects TRBV12-3 or TRBV12-4 to TRBJ2-3; maybe TRBD1 (6 bases). V lost 2 bases, J lost 6 bases, and 9 bases lay in between. This CDR3 has 13 residues. The CDR3 sequence is CASSLQGSDTQYF. The CDR3 DNA reads TGTGCCAGCAGTTTACAGGGGTCCGATACGCAGTATTTT.

V gene TRBV29-1 combines with J gene TRBJ1-5; D is unclear. Trimming pared 0 bases from V and 9 bases from J, leaving 12 bases between. From germline, CDR1 is SQVTM and CDR2 ANQGSEA. The CDR3 length is 13 residues. The CDR3 DNA sequence: TGCAGCGTTGAAGACACCCCGCGGGGGCCCCAGCATTTT. This translates into CSVEDTPRGPQHF.

The table lists this clonotype with a few counts. The V and J genes are TRBV6-2 or TRBV6-3 and TRBJ2-5; 12 nucleotides align to TRBD2. The CDR3 extends over 18 amino acids. Germline values: CDR1 MNHEY, CDR2 SVGEGT. V shed 7 bases, J shed 4 bases, and the junction held 16 bases outside the gene matches. DNA for the CDR3: TGTGCCAGCACCGAGGGGACTAGCGGGTGGAGAGTATCAGAGACCCAGTACTTC. Its protein product is CASTEGTSGWRVSETQYF.

This chain joins TRBV27 and TRBJ2-1; D ambiguous. This CDR3 contains 14 residues. Germline V gene data show CDR1 as MNHEY and CDR2 as SMNVEV (reference sequence). V was clipped by 7 bases and J by 8 bases, with 18 bases between them. CDR3 DNA sequence: TGTGCCAGCACCTCCCCTTCCCGACGGGATGAGCAGTTCTTC. This codes for CASTSPSRRDEQFF.

The V and J genes are TRBV6-1 and TRBJ2-3; 8 positions agree with TRBD2. With 7 bases clipped from V and 1 base from J, the junction kept 4 bases outside the gene matches. Germline V gene sequence: CDR1 MNHNS, CDR2 SASEGT. This CDR3 comprises 14 residues. CDR3 region: CASKAGGGTDTQYF. The CDR3 nucleotides are TGTGCCAGCAAGGCGGGGGGCGGCACAGATACGCAGTATTTT.

This clonotype has ten or more counts. This chain joins TRBV5-1 and TRBJ1-1; D ambiguous. V was shortened by 0 bases and J by 4 bases, with 13 bases between the two germline ends. Germline V gene sequence: CDR1 SGHRS, CDR2 YFSETQ. This CDR3 contains 15 residues. The CDR3 region is CASSLAVSLGTEAFF. CDR3 sequence (DNA): TGCGCCAGCAGCTTGGCGGTCAGCCTAGGCACTGAAGCTTTCTTT.

This clonotype was detected ten times or more. The chain employs TRBV4-1 and TRBJ2-5, with a possible D match to TRBD2 (6 bases). The germline V gene encodes CDR1 MGHRA and CDR2 YSYEKL. The V gene lost 2 bases and the J gene lost 1 base, with 11 bases spanning the gap. The CDR3 is 15 residues long. As DNA, the CDR3 is TGCGCCAGCAGCCAAACGGGGGTAATCCAAGAGACCCAGTACTTC. This sequence encodes CASSQTGVIQETQYF.

This clonotype was seen at least ten times. The chain uses TRBV6-1 and TRBJ2-3; maybe TRBD2 (6 bases). The V and J ends lost 4 bases and 6 bases respectively, with 11 bases between them. The CDR3 has 13 residues. Per germline, CDR1 MNHNS and CDR2 SASEGT. The CDR3 nucleotides read TGTGCCAGCAGTGCCCTACTAGCTGATACGCAGTATTTT. Translating gives CASSALLADTQYF.

DNA of the CDR3: TGTGCCAGCAGTTACTCGAGACAGGGCAATGAGCAGTTCTTC. As protein: CASSYSRQGNEQFF. V is TRBV6-5 and J is TRBJ2-1, with 7 bases fitting TRBD1. In germline, CDR1 is MNHEY, CDR2 SVGAGI. After removal of 0 bases from V and 6 bases from J, the junction contained 2 bases not matched to a gene. The CDR3 is 14 amino acids.

This clonotype was counted at least ten times. The chain uses TRBV2 and TRBJ1-1; D remains ambiguous. The germline gives CDR1 SNHLY, CDR2 FYNNEI. V was clipped by 1 base and J by 4 bases, with 4 bases between them. The CDR3 sequence is 12 residues long. The CDR3 nucleotides are TGTGCCAGCAGTGAAGGAGGCACTGAAGCTTTCTTT. The encoded protein is CASSEGGTEAFF.

The V call is TRBV19, the J call TRBJ1-1; perhaps TRBD1 as D (6 bases). The germline gives CDR1 LNHDA, CDR2 SQIVND (reference sequence). The CDR3 is made up of 15 amino acids. V was shortened by 6 bases and J by 5 bases, with 19 bases between the two germline ends. The CDR3, as DNA: TGTGCCAGTAGCATAAAGGGACGGGGGGCGACTGAAGCTTTCTTT. It is translated as CASSIKGRGATEAFF.

This chain joins TRBV12-3 or TRBV12-4 and TRBJ2-2, with no clear D. The V gene lost 3 bases and the J gene lost 1 base, with 12 bases spanning the gap. This CDR3 is 16 amino acids long. In nucleotides, the CDR3 is TGTGCCAGCAGTTTTCGGGTCGGGCTGAACACCGGGGAGCTGTTTTTT. This codes for CASSFRVGLNTGELFF.

There are many counts of this clonotype. The CDR3 is CASSPPTGNYEQYF. The CDR3 DNA is TGTGCCAGCAGTCCCCCGACAGGGAACTACGAGCAGTACTTC. The chain combines TRBV12-3 or TRBV12-4 with TRBJ2-7; 7 positions agree with TRBD1. CDR3 length: 14 amino acids. V shed 5 bases and J 3 bases; nucleotides not matched to a gene: 7.

The V and J genes are TRBV3-1 and TRBJ2-5, with D perhaps matching TRBD2 (6 bases). V was clipped by 0 bases and J by 5 bases, with 13 bases between them. From germline, CDR1 is LGHDT and CDR2 YNNKEL (reference sequence). The CDR3 has 15 amino acids. CDR3 sequence: CASSQDSGRYETQYF. CDR3 DNA: TGTGCCAGCAGCCAAGATTCAGGGAGGTATGAGACCCAGTACTTC.

The CDR3: CASSVRLLGQNTEAFF. In DNA form, the CDR3 reads TGTGCCAGTAGTGTCAGGCTCCTGGGACAGAACACTGAAGCTTTCTTT. The V call is TRBV19, the J call TRBJ1-1, with a possible D match to TRBD1 (6 bases). The germline CDR1 and CDR2 sequences are LNHDA and SQIVND (reference sequence). The CDR3 runs to 16 residues. Trimming took 5 bases from V and 1 from J, leaving 17 bases between them.

V and J are TRBV20-1 and TRBJ2-3; 11 bases map to TRBD2. The CDR3 length is 15 residues. Germline-derived CDR1 and CDR2 are DFQATT and SNEGSKA (reference sequence). Trimming at V came to 4 bases and at J to 2 bases, leaving 5 bases not matched to a gene. In DNA form, the CDR3 reads TGCAGTGCTACCTCTAGCGGGGGGTTCACAGATACGCAGTATTTT. This gives the protein CSATSSGGFTDTQYF.

The table lists this clonotype with many counts. This chain links TRBV20-1 with TRBJ2-5, with 8 bases fitting TRBD2. Per the germline V gene, CDR1 is DFQATT and CDR2 is SNEGSKA (reference sequence). The trim removed 1 base at V and 5 bases at J, leaving 0 bases unmatched. The CDR3 sequence is 12 residues long. In nucleotides, the CDR3 is TGCAGTGCTAGAGCGGGAGGGGAGACCCAGTACTTC. Protein product: CSARAGGETQYF.

At least ten counts were recorded for this clonotype. This rearrangement joins TRBV4-1 to TRBJ2-7; 9 bases are a match to TRBD1. This CDR3 region has 17 residues. From germline, CDR1 is MGHRA and CDR2 YSYEKL. With V trimmed by 0 bases and J by 3 bases, 9 bases remained unmatched. The CDR3 region is CASSQEDPGTGNYEQYF. CDR3 nucleotide sequence: TGCGCCAGCAGCCAAGAAGACCCCGGGACAGGGAACTACGAGCAGTACTTC.

This clonotype was picked up many times. The chain recombines TRBV28 with TRBJ1-5, with no clear D. Trimming took 3 bases from V and 3 from J, leaving 9 bases between them. The germline V gene encodes CDR1 MDHEN and CDR2 SYDVKM. CDR3 length equals 14 residues. CDR3 nucleotide sequence: TGTGCCAGCAGTTTCTCAACTTACAATCAGCCCCAGCATTTT. This sequence encodes CASSFSTYNQPQHF.

This chain links TRBV29-1 with TRBJ1-1; 12 bases align to TRBD1. The CDR3 is 15 amino acids. Germline CDR1 reads SQVTM; CDR2 reads ANQGSEA. V dropped 4 bases and J dropped 4; count of bases not matched to a gene: 7. CDR3 residues: CSVAGTGGLSTEAFF. Written as DNA, the CDR3 is TGCAGCGTTGCCGGGACAGGGGGCCTGAGCACTGAAGCTTTCTTT.

This clonotype was seen at least ten times. The CDR3 reads CASSEATYSGNTIYF. The CDR3 DNA reads TGTGCCAGCAGTGAAGCCACCTACTCTGGAAACACCATATATTTT. V usage is TRBV6-1 and J usage is TRBJ1-3; D gene unclear. CDR3 length: 15 amino acids. CDR1 and CDR2 (germline): MNHNS, SASEGT. V was trimmed by 0 bases and J by 0 bases, leaving 6 bases between them.

The V gene is TRBV21-1, the J gene TRBJ1-2. TRBV21-1 is a listed pseudogene. The CDR3 covers 13 residues. Here the CDR3 DNA reads TGTGCCGCAGCCGGGGAGAGGAGTAAGGGCTACACCTTC. Amino acids: CAAAGERSKGYTF.

This clonotype was seen many times. The chain carries TRBV27 and TRBJ2-2, with D unclear. Germline V gene lookup returns CDR1 MNHEY and CDR2 SMNVEV (reference sequence). Trimming shortened V by 0 bases and J by 6 bases, and 8 bases separated the two germline ends. This CDR3 is 14 amino acids long. CDR3: CASSLSGLSGELFF. In DNA form, the CDR3 reads TGTGCCAGCAGTTTATCAGGGTTGTCCGGGGAGCTGTTTTTT.

In its sample, this clonotype was seen many times. This chain connects TRBV11-2 to TRBJ1-1; no definite D call. The CDR3 covers 12 residues. CDR1 SGHAT and CDR2 FQNNGV come from the germline V gene. The V gene lost 5 bases and the J gene lost 4 bases, with 8 bases spanning the gap. CDR3 loop: CASSLSATEAFF. CDR3 DNA sequence: TGTGCCAGCAGCCTGTCAGCCACTGAAGCTTTCTTT. The full variable domain, completed using reference TRBV11-2 and TRBJ1-1, is EAGVAQSPRYKIIEKRQSVAFWCNPISGHATLYWYQQILGQGPKLLIQFQNNGVVDDSQLPKDRFSAERLKGVDSTLKIQPAKLEDSAVYLCASSLSATEAFFGQGTRLTVV.

This clonotype was found many times. The V gene is TRBV7-8, the J gene TRBJ2-5; 14 bases line up with TRBD2. With V trimmed by 5 bases and J by 4 bases, 3 bases remained unmatched. Germline loops: CDR1 SGHVS, CDR2 FQNEAQ. The CDR3 contains 15 residues. The CDR3 reads CASSQGLAGVETQYF. CDR3 bases: TGTGCCAGCAGCCAGGGACTAGCGGGGGTAGAGACCCAGTACTTC.

This clonotype occurred many times. The CDR3 DNA follows: TGTGCCATAAAACCTAGACTAGCTACAGATACGCAGTATTTT. Translation: CAIKPRLATDTQYF. The rearrangement uses TRBV10-3 and TRBJ2-3; 7 bases fit TRBD2. V was pared by 9 bases and J by 3 bases, with 9 bases of the junction left unmatched. The CDR3 covers 14 residues. Germline-derived CDR1 and CDR2 are ENHRY and SYGVKD.

The chain has TRBV10-3 and TRBJ1-5; 10 bases match TRBD1. Germline V lookup: CDR1 ENHRY, CDR2 SYGVKD. The CDR3 runs to 14 residues. With V trimmed by 6 bases and J by 4 bases, 3 bases remained unmatched. The CDR3: CAIRGDRGNQPQHF. DNA of the CDR3: TGTGCCATCAGAGGGGACAGGGGAAATCAGCCCCAGCATTTT.